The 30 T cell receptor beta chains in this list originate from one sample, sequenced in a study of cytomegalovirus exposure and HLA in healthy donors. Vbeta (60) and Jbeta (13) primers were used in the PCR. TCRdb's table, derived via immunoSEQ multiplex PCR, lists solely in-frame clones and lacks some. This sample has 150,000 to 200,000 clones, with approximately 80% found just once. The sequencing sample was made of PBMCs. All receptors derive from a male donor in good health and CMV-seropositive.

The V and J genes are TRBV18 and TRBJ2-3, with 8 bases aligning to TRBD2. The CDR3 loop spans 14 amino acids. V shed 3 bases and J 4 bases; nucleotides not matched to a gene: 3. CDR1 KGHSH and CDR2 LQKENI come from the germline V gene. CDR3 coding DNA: TGTGCCAGCTCACCGCCGACTAGCGCAGATACGCAGTATTTT. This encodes CASSPPTSADTQYF.

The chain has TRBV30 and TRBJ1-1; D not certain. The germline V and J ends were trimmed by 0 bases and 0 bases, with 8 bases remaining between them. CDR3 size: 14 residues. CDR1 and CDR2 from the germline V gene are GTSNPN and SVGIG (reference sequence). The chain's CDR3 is CAWSVPSLNTEAFF. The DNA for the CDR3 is TGTGCCTGGAGTGTACCCAGTTTGAACACTGAAGCTTTCTTT.

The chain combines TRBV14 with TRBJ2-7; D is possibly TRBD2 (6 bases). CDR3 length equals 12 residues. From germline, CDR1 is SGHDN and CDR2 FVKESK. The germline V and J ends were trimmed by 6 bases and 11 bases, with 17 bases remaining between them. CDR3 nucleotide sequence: TGTGCCAGCAGTGTTAAGGGATCGGGGGAGTACTTC. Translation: CASSVKGSGEYF.

Here the CDR3 reads CASSLALAGRGDEQFF. DNA for the CDR3: TGTGCCAGCAGCTTAGCCCTAGCGGGCCGGGGGGATGAGCAGTTCTTC. J is TRBJ2-1 and V is TRBV11-2, with 8 bases matching TRBD2. The germline CDR1 and CDR2 sequences are SGHAT and FQNNGV. This CDR3 comprises 16 residues. The J segment lost 8 bases and the V segment lost 1 base, leaving 10 bases of the junction unmatched.

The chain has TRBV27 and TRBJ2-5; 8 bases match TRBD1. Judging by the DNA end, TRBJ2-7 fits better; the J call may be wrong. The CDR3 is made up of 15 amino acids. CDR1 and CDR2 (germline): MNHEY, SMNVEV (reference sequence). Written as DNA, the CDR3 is TGTGCCAGCAGTTTAAGTCAGGGGGCAGGCTACGAGCAGTACTTC. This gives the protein CASSLSQGAGYEQYF.

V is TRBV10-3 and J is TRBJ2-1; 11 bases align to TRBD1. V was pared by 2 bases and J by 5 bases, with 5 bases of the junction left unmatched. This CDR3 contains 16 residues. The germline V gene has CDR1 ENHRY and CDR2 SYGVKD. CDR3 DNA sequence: TGTGCCATCAGTGAGGGGTTGGGACAGGGGGACAATGAGCAGTTCTTC. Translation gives CAISEGLGQGDNEQFF.

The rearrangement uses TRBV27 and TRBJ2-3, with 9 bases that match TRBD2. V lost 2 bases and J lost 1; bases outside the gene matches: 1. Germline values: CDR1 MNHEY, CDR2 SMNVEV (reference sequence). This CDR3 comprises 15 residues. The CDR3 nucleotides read TGTGCCAGCAGTTTAGTAGCGGGGGGCACAGATACGCAGTATTTT. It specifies CASSLVAGGTDTQYF.

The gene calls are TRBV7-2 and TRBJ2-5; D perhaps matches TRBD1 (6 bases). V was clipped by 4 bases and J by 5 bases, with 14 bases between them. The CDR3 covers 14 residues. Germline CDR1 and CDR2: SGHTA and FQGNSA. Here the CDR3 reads CASSSETGKETQYF. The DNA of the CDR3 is TGTGCCAGCAGCTCGGAGACAGGCAAGGAGACCCAGTACTTC.

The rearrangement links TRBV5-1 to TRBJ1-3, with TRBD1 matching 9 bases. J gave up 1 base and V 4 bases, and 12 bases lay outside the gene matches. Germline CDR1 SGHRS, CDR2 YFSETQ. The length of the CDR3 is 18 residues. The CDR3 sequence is CASSRISPGQGSGNTIYF. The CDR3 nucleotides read TGCGCCAGCAGCCGAATAAGTCCGGGACAGGGTTCTGGAAACACCATATATTTT. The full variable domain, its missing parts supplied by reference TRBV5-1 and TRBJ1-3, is KAGVTQTPRYLIKTRGQQVTLSCSPISGHRSVSWYQQTPGQGLQFLFEYFSETQRNKGNFPGRFSGRQFSNSRSEMNVSTLELGDSALYLCASSRISPGQGSGNTIYFGEGSWLTVV.

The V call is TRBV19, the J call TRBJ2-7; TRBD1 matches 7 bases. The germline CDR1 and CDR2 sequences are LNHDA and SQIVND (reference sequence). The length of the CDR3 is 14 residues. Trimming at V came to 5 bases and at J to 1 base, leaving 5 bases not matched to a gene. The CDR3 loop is CASSSQGFSYEQYF. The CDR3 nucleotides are TGTGCCAGTAGTTCACAGGGGTTTTCCTACGAGCAGTACTTC.

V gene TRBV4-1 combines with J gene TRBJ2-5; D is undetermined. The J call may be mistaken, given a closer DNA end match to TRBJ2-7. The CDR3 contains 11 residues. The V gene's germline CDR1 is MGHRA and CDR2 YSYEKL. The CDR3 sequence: CASSHRYEQYF. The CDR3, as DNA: TGCGCCAGCAGCCATCGCTACGAGCAGTACTTC.

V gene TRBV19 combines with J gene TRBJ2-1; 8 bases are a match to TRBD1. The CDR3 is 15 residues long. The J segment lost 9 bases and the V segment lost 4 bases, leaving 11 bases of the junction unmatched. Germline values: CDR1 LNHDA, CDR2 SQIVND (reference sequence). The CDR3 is CASSTHQDRVSEQFF. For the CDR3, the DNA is TGTGCCAGTAGTACCCACCAGGACAGGGTAAGTGAGCAGTTCTTC.

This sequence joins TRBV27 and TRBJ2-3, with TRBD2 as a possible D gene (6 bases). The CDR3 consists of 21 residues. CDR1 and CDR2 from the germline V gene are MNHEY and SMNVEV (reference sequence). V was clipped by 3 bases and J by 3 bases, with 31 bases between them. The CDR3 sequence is CASSFRRPGPAGVSATDTQYF. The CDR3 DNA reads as TGTGCCAGCAGTTTTCGGCGCCCGGGACCAGCGGGTGTTAGCGCGACAGATACGCAGTATTTT.

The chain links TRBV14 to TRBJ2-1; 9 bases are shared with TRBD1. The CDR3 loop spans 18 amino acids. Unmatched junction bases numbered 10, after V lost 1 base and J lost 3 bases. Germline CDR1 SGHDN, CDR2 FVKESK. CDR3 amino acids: CASSQAPLGQGFYNEQFF. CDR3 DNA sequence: TGTGCCAGCAGCCAAGCCCCACTGGGACAGGGTTTCTACAATGAGCAGTTCTTC.

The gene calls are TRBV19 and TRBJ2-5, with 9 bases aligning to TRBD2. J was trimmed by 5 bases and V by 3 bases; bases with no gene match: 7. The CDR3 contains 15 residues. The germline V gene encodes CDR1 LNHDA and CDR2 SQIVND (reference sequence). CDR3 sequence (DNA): TGTGCCAGTAGTATCCATAGCGGGGGAAAGGAGACCCAGTACTTC. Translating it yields CASSIHSGGKETQYF.

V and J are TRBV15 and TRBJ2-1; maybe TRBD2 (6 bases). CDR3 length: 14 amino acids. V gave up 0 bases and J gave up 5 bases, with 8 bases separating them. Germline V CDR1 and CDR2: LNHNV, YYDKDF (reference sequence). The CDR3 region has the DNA TGTGCCACCAGCAGAGATCGCGGGGACAATGAGCAGTTCTTC. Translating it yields CATSRDRGDNEQFF.

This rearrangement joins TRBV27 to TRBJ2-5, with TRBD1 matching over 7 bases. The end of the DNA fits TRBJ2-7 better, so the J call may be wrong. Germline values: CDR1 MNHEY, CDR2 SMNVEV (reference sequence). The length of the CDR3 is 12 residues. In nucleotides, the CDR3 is TGTGCCACCCGAACAGGGGTCCACGAGCAGTACTTC. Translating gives CATRTGVHEQYF.

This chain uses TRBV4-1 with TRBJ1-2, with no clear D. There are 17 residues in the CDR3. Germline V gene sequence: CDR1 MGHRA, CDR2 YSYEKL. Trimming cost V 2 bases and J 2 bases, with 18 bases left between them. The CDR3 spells CASSQPTQEGSNYGYTF. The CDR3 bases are TGCGCCAGCAGCCAACCAACGCAAGAAGGGAGCAACTATGGCTACACCTTC.

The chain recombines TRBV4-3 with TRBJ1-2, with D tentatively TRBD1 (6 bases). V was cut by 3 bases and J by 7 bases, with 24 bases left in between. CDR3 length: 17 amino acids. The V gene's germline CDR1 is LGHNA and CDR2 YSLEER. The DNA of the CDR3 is TGCGCCAGCAGCCAGGATCGTGGTTGGGACACCCTTCGTGGCTACACCTTC. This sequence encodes CASSQDRGWDTLRGYTF.

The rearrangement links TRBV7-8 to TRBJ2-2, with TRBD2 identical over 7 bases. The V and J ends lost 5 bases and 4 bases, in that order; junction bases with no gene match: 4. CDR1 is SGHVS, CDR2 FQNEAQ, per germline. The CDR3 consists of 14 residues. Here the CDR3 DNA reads TGTGCCAGCAGCGTGGGACTATCCACCGGGGAGCTGTTTTTT. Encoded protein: CASSVGLSTGELFF.

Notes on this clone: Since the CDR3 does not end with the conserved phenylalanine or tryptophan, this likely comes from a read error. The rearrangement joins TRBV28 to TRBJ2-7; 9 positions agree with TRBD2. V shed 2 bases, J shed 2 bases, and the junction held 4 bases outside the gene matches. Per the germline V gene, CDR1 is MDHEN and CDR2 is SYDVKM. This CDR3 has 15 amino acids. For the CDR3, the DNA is TGTGCCAGCAGTTTAGCGACTAGCGGTACCTACGAGCAGTACCTC. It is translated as CASSLATSGTYEQYL.

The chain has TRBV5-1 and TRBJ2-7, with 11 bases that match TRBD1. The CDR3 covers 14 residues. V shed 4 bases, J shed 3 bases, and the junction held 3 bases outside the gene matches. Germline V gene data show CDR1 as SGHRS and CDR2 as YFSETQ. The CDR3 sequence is CASSPGQGVYEQYF. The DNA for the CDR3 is TGCGCCAGCAGCCCGGGACAGGGGGTCTACGAGCAGTACTTC. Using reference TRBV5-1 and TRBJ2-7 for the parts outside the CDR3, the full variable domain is KAGVTQTPRYLIKTRGQQVTLSCSPISGHRSVSWYQQTPGQGLQFLFEYFSETQRNKGNFPGRFSGRQFSNSRSEMNVSTLELGDSALYLCASSPGQGVYEQYFGPGTRLTVT.

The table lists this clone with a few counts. Here the CDR3 reads CASSHNAKPLGNTIYF. The CDR3 DNA sequence: TGCGCCAGCAGCCATAACGCGAAACCCTTGGGAAACACCATATATTTT. The chain links TRBV4-3 to TRBJ1-3; D remains ambiguous. The CDR3 runs to 16 residues. V lost 3 bases, J lost 4 bases, and 16 bases lay in between. Germline V gene sequence: CDR1 LGHNA, CDR2 YSLEER.

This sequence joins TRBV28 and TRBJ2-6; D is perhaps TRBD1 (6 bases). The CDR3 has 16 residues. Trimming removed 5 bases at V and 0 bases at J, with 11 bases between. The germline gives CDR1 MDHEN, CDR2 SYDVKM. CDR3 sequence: CASSTGTSSGANVLTF. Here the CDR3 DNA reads TGTGCCAGCAGTACCGGGACAAGCTCTGGGGCCAACGTCCTGACTTTC. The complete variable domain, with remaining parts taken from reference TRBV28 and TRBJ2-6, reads DVKVTQSSRYLVKRTGEKVFLECVQDMDHENMFWYRQDPGLGLRLIYFSYDVKMKEKGDIPEGYSVSREKKERFSLILESASTNQTSMYLCASSTGTSSGANVLTFGAGSRLTVL.

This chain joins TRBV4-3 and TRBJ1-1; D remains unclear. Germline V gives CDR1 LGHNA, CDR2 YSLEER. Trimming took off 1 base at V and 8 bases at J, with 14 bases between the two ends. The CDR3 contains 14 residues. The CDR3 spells CASSQVGTRGEAFF. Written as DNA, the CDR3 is TGCGCCAGCAGCCAAGTTGGAACCCGGGGAGAAGCTTTCTTT.

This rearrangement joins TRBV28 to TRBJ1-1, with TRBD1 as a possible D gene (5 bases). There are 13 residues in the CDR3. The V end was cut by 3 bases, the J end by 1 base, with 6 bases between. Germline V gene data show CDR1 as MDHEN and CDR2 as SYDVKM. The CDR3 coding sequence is TGTGCCAGCAGTTTTACAGGGAACACTGAAGCTTTCTTT. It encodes CASSFTGNTEAFF.

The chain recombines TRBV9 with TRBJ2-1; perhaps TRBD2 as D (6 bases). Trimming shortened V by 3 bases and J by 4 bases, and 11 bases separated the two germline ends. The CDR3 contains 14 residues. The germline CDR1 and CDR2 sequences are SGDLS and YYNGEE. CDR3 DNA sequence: TGTGCCAGCAGCGCGGGACTGAATTACAATGAGCAGTTCTTC. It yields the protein CASSAGLNYNEQFF.

The CDR3 reads CASSNGGPYNEQFF. The CDR3 coding sequence is TGCGCCAGCAGCAATGGAGGCCCCTACAATGAGCAGTTCTTC. V is TRBV5-1 and J is TRBJ2-1, with D tentatively TRBD2 (5 bases). Trimming removed 4 bases from V and 2 bases from J, with 10 bases in between. Germline-derived CDR1 and CDR2 are SGHRS and YFSETQ. This CDR3 has 14 residues.

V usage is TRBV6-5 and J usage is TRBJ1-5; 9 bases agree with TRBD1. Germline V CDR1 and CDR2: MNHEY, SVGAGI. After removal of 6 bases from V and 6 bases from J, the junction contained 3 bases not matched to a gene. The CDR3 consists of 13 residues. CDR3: CASRQGASQPQHF. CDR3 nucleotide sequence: TGTGCCAGCAGACAGGGGGCGAGTCAGCCCCAGCATTTT.

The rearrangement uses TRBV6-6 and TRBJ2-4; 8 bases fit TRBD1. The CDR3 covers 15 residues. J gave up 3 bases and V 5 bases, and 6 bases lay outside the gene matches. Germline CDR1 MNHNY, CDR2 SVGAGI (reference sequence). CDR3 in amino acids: CASSPLQGGKNIQYF. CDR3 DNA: TGTGCCAGCAGTCCTCTACAGGGGGGCAAAAACATTCAGTACTTC.